Listed here are 26 T cell receptor beta chains from one sample, sequenced in a study of shared clonotypes between healthy human individuals. Sequenced by immunoSEQ multiplex PCR; TCRdb stores in-frame clones only, minus some. This table holds under 2,500,000 clones, roughly 95% found once. The specimen was naive CD4+ T cells sorted from blood. Subset indicated: CD45RA+ positively selected. These receptors originate from a man aged 18 to 35 in good health.

This chain links TRBV11-1 with TRBJ2-7; D not certain. This CDR3 region has 14 residues. Per germline, CDR1 SGHAT and CDR2 FQDESV (reference sequence). Trimming stripped 0 bases from V and 3 bases from J, with 9 bases between. The CDR3 loop is CASSLAAMNYEQYF. In DNA form, the CDR3 reads TGTGCCAGCAGCTTAGCGGCCATGAACTACGAGCAGTACTTC.

This CDR3 reads CATSIFGGMGEQYF. The DNA for the CDR3 is TGTGCCACCTCGATTTTTGGGGGCATGGGCGAGCAGTACTTC. This chain links TRBV27 with TRBJ2-7; D is possibly TRBD1 (6 bases). Germline V gives CDR1 MNHEY, CDR2 SMNVEV (reference sequence). Trimming took 10 bases from V and 6 from J, leaving 22 bases between them. The CDR3 spans 14 residues.

Regarding this clone: At one end the junction does not follow the germline gene, possibly because of a read error. The chain is built from TRBV5-6 and TRBJ2-2; D is tentatively TRBD1 or TRBD2 (5 bases each). The CDR3 consists of 14 residues. Germline CDR1 SGHDT, CDR2 YYEEEE. The CDR3 sequence is CASRGAGTTGELLF. CDR3 nucleotides: TGTGCCAGCAGGGGAGCCGGGACGACCGGGGAGCTGCTTTTT.

Regarding this clone: The same CDR3 can be traced to other DNA sequences in this sample. The chain links TRBV7-2 to TRBJ2-5; D gene ambiguous. Germline V gene sequence: CDR1 SGHTA, CDR2 FQGNSA. V was trimmed by 4 bases and J by 3 bases, leaving 3 bases between them. CDR3 size: 11 residues. The chain's CDR3 is CASSSKETQYF. For the CDR3, the DNA is TGTGCCAGCAGCTCAAAAGAGACCCAGTACTTC.

J is TRBJ1-3 and V is TRBV19; D is undetermined. Trimming stripped 3 bases from V and 2 bases from J, with 14 bases between. This CDR3 spans 16 amino acids. Germline lookup yields CDR1 LNHDA and CDR2 SQIVND (reference sequence). CDR3 bases: TGTGCCAGTAGTATTCGACAATTGGGGACTGGAAACACCATATATTTT. Its protein product is CASSIRQLGTGNTIYF. Drawing the rest from reference TRBV19 and TRBJ1-3, the complete variable domain is DGGITQSPKYLFRKEGQNVTLSCEQNLNHDAMYWYRQDPGQGLRLIYYSQIVNDFQKGDIAEGYSVSREKKESFPLTVTSAQKNPTAFYLCASSIRQLGTGNTIYFGEGSWLTVV.

V and J are TRBV7-9 and TRBJ2-2, with a weak D call TRBD2 (6 bases). Trimming cost V 10 bases and J 5 bases, with 17 bases left between them. The CDR3 length is 14 residues. Germline V gene sequence: CDR1 SEHNR, CDR2 FQNEAQ (reference sequence). This CDR3 is CATPGGRRTGELFF. The CDR3 nucleotides are TGTGCCACCCCCGGTGGGAGGAGGACCGGGGAGCTGTTTTTT.

The chain recombines TRBV5-1 with TRBJ2-3; 10 bases fit TRBD1. From germline, CDR1 is SGHRS and CDR2 YFSETQ. There are 15 residues in the CDR3. V was pared by 4 bases and J by 4 bases, with 6 bases of the junction left unmatched. CDR3 nucleotide sequence: TGCGCCAGCAGCCATGACAGGGGGCGCCCAGATACGCAGTATTTT. This translates into CASSHDRGRPDTQYF.

The chain uses TRBV6-1 and TRBJ2-7; a weak D match, TRBD1 (5 bases). The CDR3 has 13 residues. V shed 3 bases and J shed 12 bases, with 18 bases lying between them. Germline values: CDR1 MNHNS, CDR2 SASEGT. Here the CDR3 DNA reads TGTGCCAGCAGTGACCCGGACATCTTCTCGCGGTACTTC. This codes for CASSDPDIFSRYF.

The chain employs TRBV6-5 and TRBJ1-1; D remains unclear. Trimming removed 6 bases from V and 1 base from J, with 12 bases in between. Germline assignment: CDR1 MNHEY and CDR2 SVGAGI. The CDR3 length is 14 residues. This CDR3 is CASSLALGNTEAFF. The CDR3 bases are TGTGCCAGCAGCCTGGCTTTGGGGAACACTGAAGCTTTCTTT.

The chain uses TRBV6-7 and TRBJ2-7, with D perhaps given as TRBD1 or TRBD2 (5 bases each). TRBV6-7 is identified as an open reading frame with a role that is uncertain. The CDR3 consists of 15 residues. With 5 bases removed from V and 0 bases from J, the gap between germline ends came to 14 bases. The CDR3, as DNA: TGTGCCAGCAGTCGTCGGACTGGGACCTCCTACGAGCAGTACTTC. Protein sequence: CASSRRTGTSYEQYF.

V and J are TRBV6-1 and TRBJ2-2, with D possibly TRBD1 on 5 matching bases. This CDR3 contains 14 residues. Germline V lookup: CDR1 MNHNS, CDR2 SASEGT. The ends were cut back, 4 bases at V and 7 bases at J, with 13 bases in the middle. The CDR3 spells CASSVIDSHGELFF. The CDR3 DNA follows: TGTGCCAGCAGTGTCATCGACAGCCACGGGGAGCTGTTTTTT.

The chain employs TRBV30 and TRBJ2-2; TRBD2 might be the D (5 bases). V was trimmed by 0 bases and J by 9 bases, leaving 8 bases between them. Germline CDR1 is GTSNPN and CDR2 is SVGIG (reference sequence). There are 12 residues in the CDR3. This CDR3 is CAWSVGSRELFF. As DNA, the CDR3 is TGTGCCTGGAGTGTAGGGAGCAGGGAGCTGTTTTTT.

The chain carries TRBV7-6 and TRBJ1-5, with unresolved D. The CDR3 covers 16 residues. V lost 1 base and J 0 bases, leaving 10 bases between the germline ends. Germline loops: CDR1 SGHVS, CDR2 FNYEAQ. The DNA of the CDR3 is TGTGCCAGCAGCTTAGAAGGCGGGTATAGCAATCAGCCCCAGCATTTT. Amino acids: CASSLEGGYSNQPQHF.

In nucleotides, the CDR3 is TGTGCCAGCAGCTTATCCAGGACAGATAATTCACCCCTCCACTTT. This gives the protein CASSLSRTDNSPLHF. The rearrangement links TRBV7-2 to TRBJ1-6, with a weak D call TRBD1 (6 bases). V dropped 2 bases and J dropped 5 bases, with 10 bases sitting between them. CDR1 and CDR2 from the germline V gene are SGHTA and FQGNSA. The CDR3 extends over 15 amino acids.

The chain recombines TRBV6-5 with TRBJ1-4; D not certain. V dropped 3 bases and J dropped 8 bases, with 16 bases sitting between them. The CDR3 runs 15 residues. The germline V gene has CDR1 MNHEY and CDR2 SVGAGI. The CDR3, as DNA: TGTGCCAGCAGTTATACCGGTCGGGTGGAGGAAAAACTGTTTTTT. Its translation: CASSYTGRVEEKLFF.

This chain joins TRBV30 and TRBJ1-2; a weak D match, TRBD1 (5 bases). Germline V gene sequence: CDR1 GTSNPN, CDR2 SVGIG (reference sequence). The V gene lost 0 bases and the J gene lost 10 bases, with 12 bases spanning the gap. This CDR3 has 12 amino acids. The CDR3 here is CAWSVLEGIYTF. In nucleotides, the CDR3 is TGTGCCTGGAGTGTACTTGAGGGGATCTACACCTTC. Filled out from reference TRBV30 and TRBJ1-2, the complete variable domain reads SQTIHQWPATLVQPVGSPLSLECTVEGTSNPNLYWYRQAAGRGLQLLFYSVGIGQISSEVPQNLSASRPQDRQFILSSKKLLLSDSGFYLCAWSVLEGIYTFGSGTRLTVV.

The genes are TRBV27 and TRBJ2-7, with D unclear. The V gene lost 5 bases and the J gene lost 2 bases, with 19 bases spanning the gap. The V gene's germline CDR1 is MNHEY and CDR2 SMNVEV (reference sequence). There are 16 residues in the CDR3. CDR3 sequence reads: CASSPVTLVSPYEQYF. The CDR3 DNA is TGTGCCAGCAGTCCTGTGACTTTAGTGTCTCCCTACGAGCAGTACTTC.

This chain uses TRBV18 with TRBJ2-3; 7 bases agree with TRBD2. Looked up from germline, CDR1 is KGHSH and CDR2 is LQKENI. The CDR3 is 15 amino acids. V shed 6 bases and J 3 bases; nucleotides not matched to a gene: 9. CDR3 residues: CASSPTGGYTDTQYF. CDR3 DNA: TGTGCCAGCTCTCCGACGGGGGGTTATACAGATACGCAGTATTTT.

The V and J genes are TRBV30 and TRBJ1-3; D is possibly TRBD1 (5 bases). Germline-derived CDR1 and CDR2 are GTSNPN and SVGIG (reference sequence). The CDR3 totals 14 residues. V lost 0 bases and J lost 1, with 7 bases in between. CDR3 region: CAWSVGESGNTIYF. The CDR3 DNA is TGTGCCTGGAGTGTGGGGGAGTCTGGAAACACCATATATTTT.

The rearrangement uses TRBV2 and TRBJ2-3; no clear D gene. With 6 bases removed from V and 0 bases from J, the gap between germline ends came to 10 bases. Looked up from germline, CDR1 is SNHLY and CDR2 is FYNNEI. The CDR3 is 14 amino acids. The CDR3, as DNA: TGTGCCAGCAGCAGGATCGCTAGCACAGATACGCAGTATTTT. Amino acid sequence: CASSRIASTDTQYF.

The chain combines TRBV5-6 with TRBJ2-6, with D perhaps being TRBD1 or TRBD2 (5 bases each). This CDR3 has 15 amino acids. The germline gives CDR1 SGHDT, CDR2 YYEEEE. V was cut by 5 bases and J by 2 bases, with 11 bases left in between. The CDR3 DNA sequence: TGTGCCAGCAGTTCCGTGGGGGCTGGGGCCAACGTCCTGACTTTC. Translation: CASSSVGAGANVLTF.

This sequence joins TRBV5-6 and TRBJ1-6; D perhaps matches TRBD1 (6 bases). This CDR3 has 15 amino acids. Germline V gives CDR1 SGHDT, CDR2 YYEEEE. V was pared by 2 bases and J by 10 bases, with 16 bases between. CDR3 in DNA: TGTGCCAGCAGCTTTCGGGGGGCGTTACACTCACCCCTCCACTTT. Translating it yields CASSFRGALHSPLHF.

The V gene is TRBV6-5, the J gene TRBJ1-1; D is uncertain. In germline, CDR1 is MNHEY, CDR2 SVGAGI. The CDR3 runs to 11 residues. V lost 0 bases and J 11 bases, leaving 7 bases between the germline ends. The DNA for the CDR3 is TGTGCCAGCAGTTACTCGCAAGGCGCTTTCTTT. Amino acids: CASSYSQGAFF.

The chain couples TRBV5-1 to TRBJ1-2; tentatively, D is TRBD1 (5 bases). From germline, CDR1 is SGHRS and CDR2 YFSETQ. V shed 1 base and J shed 5 bases, with 15 bases lying between them. The CDR3 covers 15 residues. This CDR3 reads CASSLKGQGLYGYTF. The DNA for the CDR3 is TGCGCCAGCAGCTTGAAGGGGCAGGGATTATATGGCTACACCTTC.

The chain carries TRBV19 and TRBJ2-7; D uncertain. V was trimmed by 7 bases and J by 1 base, leaving 11 bases between them. CDR3 size: 13 residues. Germline assignment: CDR1 LNHDA and CDR2 SQIVND (reference sequence). The CDR3 is CASTDSDSYEQYF. The CDR3 coding sequence is TGTGCCAGTACTGACTCCGATTCCTACGAGCAGTACTTC.

The chain carries TRBV5-1 and TRBJ2-7; 9 nucleotides match TRBD1. The ends lost 2 bases at V and 5 bases at J; junction bases unmatched: 8. The CDR3 totals 15 residues. Germline loops: CDR1 SGHRS, CDR2 YFSETQ. CDR3 region: CASSLGGTGPHEQYF. The CDR3 DNA reads as TGCGCCAGCAGCTTAGGCGGGACAGGGCCACACGAGCAGTACTTC.